A selection of T cell receptor beta chains follows, all from one sample in a study of T cell changes during pregnancy in multiple sclerosis. Sequencing used immunoSEQ multiplex PCR; TCRdb keeps in-frame clones, though not all of them. The sample lists 40,000 to 60,000 clones; around 90% were seen once. The sequencing used CD4+ T cells from peripheral blood mononuclear cells, collected in the third trimester of pregnancy. These receptors all stem from a female donor with multiple sclerosis, enrolled in a pregnancy study. Each CDR3 is given with its conserved first and last residue. The D gene is left open where the match is weak. Clone size is given for some rows only: seen once, a few or many times, or a class if the clone is expanded.

j_call: TRBJ2-5; d_call: .; v_call: TRBV20-1; clone_size: .; cdr3_nt: TGCAGTGCTTCAAAAGAGACCCAGTACTTC; cdr3_aa: CSASKETQYF
j_call: TRBJ1-5; d_call: .; v_call: TRBV27; clone_size: .; cdr3_nt: TGTGCCAGCAGTTTATCGGGGAGGTGGGGGCAGCCCCAGCATTTT; cdr3_aa: CASSLSGRWGQPQHF
j_call: TRBJ2-7; d_call: TRBD2; v_call: TRBV5-1; clone_size: .; cdr3_nt: TGCGCCAGCAGCTTGAGCGGGAGCTCCTACGAGCAGTACTTC; cdr3_aa: CASSLSGSSYEQYF
j_call: TRBJ2-3; d_call: TRBD2; v_call: TRBV2; clone_size: .; cdr3_nt: TGTGCCAGCTGCTTGGGTCTGCGGGGGGGCCTTGGGACAGATACGCAGTATTTT; cdr3_aa: CASCLGLRGGLGTDTQYF
j_call: TRBJ1-1; d_call: .; v_call: TRBV21-1; clone_size: .; cdr3_nt: TGTGCCAGCAACTCCACAAGCGGGGACCACAAACTATACACTGAAGCTTTCTTT; cdr3_aa: CASNSTSGDHKLYTEAFF
j_call: TRBJ2-1; d_call: TRBD1; v_call: TRBV5-1; clone_size: once; cdr3_nt: TGCGCCAGCAGCTCATTCGACAGGGATGAGCAGTTCTTC; cdr3_aa: CASSSFDRDEQFF
j_call: TRBJ2-7; d_call: .; v_call: TRBV18; clone_size: .; cdr3_nt: TGTGCCAGCTCACCTAGCCAGGGCTACGAGCAGTACTTC; cdr3_aa: CASSPSQGYEQYF
j_call: TRBJ2-3; d_call: TRBD2; v_call: TRBV5-1; clone_size: .; cdr3_nt: TGCGCCAGCAGCTTGGGCAGGCCTAGCGGGGGGGTCTACACAGATACGCAGTATTTT; cdr3_aa: CASSLGRPSGGVYTDTQYF
j_call: TRBJ1-2; d_call: TRBD1; v_call: TRBV5-1; clone_size: .; cdr3_nt: TGCGCCAGCAGCTGGGGCGGGACAGGGGTTTATGGCTACACCTTC; cdr3_aa: CASSWGGTGVYGYTF
j_call: TRBJ1-1; d_call: .; v_call: TRBV27; clone_size: .; cdr3_nt: TGTGCCAGCAGTTTAGCGGGGGCCCTGAACACTGAAGCTTTCTTT; cdr3_aa: CASSLAGALNTEAFF
j_call: TRBJ2-7; d_call: .; v_call: TRBV29-1; clone_size: .; cdr3_nt: TGCAGCGTTGATCAGGGAAGCGACGAGCAGTACTTC; cdr3_aa: CSVDQGSDEQYF
j_call: TRBJ1-3; d_call: .; v_call: TRBV5-6; clone_size: .; cdr3_nt: TGTGCCAGCAGACGAATAGGGGGCTCTGGAAACACCATATATTTT; cdr3_aa: CASRRIGGSGNTIYF
j_call: TRBJ1-2; d_call: .; v_call: TRBV6-5; clone_size: .; cdr3_nt: TGTGCCAGCAGTTACTCGATGAACAGCTATGGCTACACCTTC; cdr3_aa: CASSYSMNSYGYTF
j_call: TRBJ2-3; d_call: TRBD1; v_call: TRBV9; clone_size: .; cdr3_nt: TGTGCCAGCAGCGTAGGGACAGGGGCAGATACGCAGTATTTT; cdr3_aa: CASSVGTGADTQYF
j_call: TRBJ2-5; d_call: .; v_call: TRBV2; clone_size: .; cdr3_nt: TGTGCCAGCAGCTCGGACACGGCAGGAGGGGAGACCCAGTACTTC; cdr3_aa: CASSSDTAGGETQYF